Described below is a single T cell receptor (beta chain) sequence and its context. The sample is drawn from a study of Graves' ophthalmopathy and Graves' hyperthyroidism. Amplification of the TCR beta CDR3 regions used RNA transcripts (as template). The authors performed first-round RT-PCR with HTBI primers and then a second-round multiplex PCR. TCRdb re-called the multiplex PCR reads through MiXCR, storing one row per CDR3 protein. The sample lists 200,000 to 300,000 distinct CDR3 sequences, about 46% occurring once. Between the trimmed V and J ends, which lost 0 bases and 6 bases, there was a span of 10 bases. Germline-derived CDR1 and CDR2 are SGDLS and YYNGEE. The CDR3 spans 14 residues.

This receptor was identified in an adult man with Graves' ophthalmopathy. The chain combines TRBV9 with TRBJ1-5, with unresolved D. The sample was peripheral blood. CDR3: CASSVGGGSQPQHF. The CDR3 DNA is TGTGCCAGCAGCGTAGGAGGAGGGAGTCAGCCCCAGCATTTT.